These T cell receptor beta chains were read from a single sample in a study of cytotoxic CD8 clonotypes in ibrutinib-treated CLL. Produced via immunoSEQ multiplex PCR; TCRdb's table is partial and in-frame only. The sample contains tens of thousands of clones, approximately 74% of which appear only once. The specimen comprised PBMCs, sampled after 12 months of ibrutinib treatment. Source of these receptors: a human donor with chronic lymphocytic leukemia. The CDR3 runs from the conserved cysteine through the conserved F or W. D genes are given only for firm matches. Rows give clone size only sometimes, using once, few, many, or a class for an expanded clone.

v_call: TRBV12-5
d_call: .
j_call: TRBJ2-2
clone_size: .
cdr3_aa: CASAGAKNTGELFF
cdr3_nt: TGTGCTAGTGCGGGCGCCAAGAACACCGGGGAGCTGTTTTTT

v_call: TRBV7-2
d_call: TRBD2
j_call: TRBJ2-1
clone_size: few
cdr3_aa: CASSLVPSGEQFF
cdr3_nt: TGTGCCAGCAGCTTAGTCCCTAGCGGTGAGCAGTTCTTC

v_call: TRBV13
d_call: .
j_call: TRBJ2-7
clone_size: .
cdr3_aa: CASSWGGARYEQYF
cdr3_nt: TGTGCCAGCAGCTGGGGCGGGGCGAGATACGAGCAGTACTTC

v_call: TRBV5-4
d_call: .
j_call: TRBJ1-4
clone_size: .
cdr3_aa: CASSFWQGPATNEKLFF
cdr3_nt: TGTGCCAGCAGCTTCTGGCAGGGTCCTGCAACTAATGAAAAACTGTTTTTT

v_call: TRBV4-3
d_call: .
j_call: TRBJ2-3
clone_size: .
cdr3_aa: CASSQSGTASTDTQYF
cdr3_nt: TGCGCCAGCAGCCAATCCGGGACGGCGAGCACAGATACGCAGTATTTT

v_call: TRBV7-8
d_call: .
j_call: TRBJ1-1
clone_size: .
cdr3_aa: CASSDPYPANTEAFF
cdr3_nt: TGTGCCAGCAGCGACCCTTACCCCGCGAACACTGAAGCTTTCTTT

v_call: TRBV30
d_call: .
j_call: TRBJ2-5
clone_size: .
cdr3_aa: CAWSEARETQYF
cdr3_nt: TGTGCCTGGAGTGAGGCTCGAGAGACCCAGTACTTC

v_call: TRBV11-1
d_call: .
j_call: TRBJ1-2
clone_size: .
cdr3_aa: CASSLRHNYGYTF
cdr3_nt: TGTGCCAGCAGCTTACGGCATAACTATGGCTACACCTTC

v_call: TRBV7-2
d_call: .
j_call: TRBJ2-5
clone_size: .
cdr3_aa: CASSPSIRGGETQYF
cdr3_nt: TGTGCCAGCAGTCCGAGCATCAGGGGGGGAGAGACCCAGTACTTC

v_call: TRBV10-3
d_call: TRBD1
j_call: TRBJ1-1
clone_size: .
cdr3_aa: CAISDSGGVEAFF
cdr3_nt: TGTGCCATCAGTGACTCAGGGGGGGTTGAAGCTTTCTTT

v_call: TRBV4-1
d_call: .
j_call: TRBJ2-2
clone_size: .
cdr3_aa: CASSLENAGELFF
cdr3_nt: TGCGCCAGCAGCTTGGAAAACGCGGGGGAGCTGTTTTTT

v_call: TRBV5-4
d_call: .
j_call: TRBJ2-7
clone_size: .
cdr3_aa: CASSPGSPYEQYF
cdr3_nt: TGTGCCAGCAGCCCCGGGAGTCCCTACGAGCAGTACTTC

v_call: TRBV19
d_call: .
j_call: TRBJ1-2
clone_size: .
cdr3_aa: CATSSSYGYTF
cdr3_nt: TGTGCCACGTCCTCAAGCTATGGCTACACCTTC

v_call: TRBV6-7
d_call: .
j_call: TRBJ1-1
clone_size: few
cdr3_aa: CASSTDRCYEAFF
cdr3_nt: TGTGCCAGCAGTACAGACAGATGCTATGAAGCTTTCTTT

v_call: TRBV25-1
d_call: TRBD1
j_call: TRBJ1-4
clone_size: few
cdr3_aa: CASNRGTNEKLFF
cdr3_nt: TGTGCCAGTAACAGGGGAACTAATGAAAAACTGTTTTTT

v_call: TRBV19
d_call: .
j_call: TRBJ2-1
clone_size: .
cdr3_aa: CASSLTGIYNEQFF
cdr3_nt: TGTGCCAGTAGCCTTACAGGGATCTACAATGAGCAGTTCTTC

v_call: TRBV10-1
d_call: .
j_call: TRBJ2-1
clone_size: .
cdr3_aa: CASSESPYEQFF
cdr3_nt: TGCGCCAGCAGTGAGTCTCCTTATGAGCAGTTCTTC

v_call: TRBV6-1
d_call: TRBD1
j_call: TRBJ1-2
clone_size: .
cdr3_aa: CASSPGQAYYGYTF
cdr3_nt: TGTGCCAGCAGCCCGGGACAGGCGTACTATGGCTACACCTTC

v_call: TRBV7-9
d_call: .
j_call: TRBJ1-1
clone_size: .
cdr3_aa: CASSLAWTENTEAFF
cdr3_nt: TGTGCCAGCAGCTTAGCGTGGACGGAGAACACTGAAGCTTTCTTT

v_call: TRBV7-2
d_call: .
j_call: TRBJ2-1
clone_size: .
cdr3_aa: CASSMDSRNEQFF
cdr3_nt: TGTGCCAGCAGCATGGACAGCCGGAATGAGCAGTTCTTC

v_call: TRBV2
d_call: TRBD2
j_call: TRBJ2-1
clone_size: .
cdr3_aa: CASRGLAGWNNEQFF
cdr3_nt: TGTGCCAGCAGGGGACTAGCGGGATGGAACAATGAGCAGTTCTTC

v_call: TRBV7-9
d_call: .
j_call: TRBJ2-2
clone_size: once
cdr3_aa: CASSYTGELFF
cdr3_nt: TGTGCCAGTTCCTACACCGGGGAGCTGTTTTTT

v_call: TRBV28
d_call: .
j_call: TRBJ2-3
clone_size: .
cdr3_aa: CASHGIPTDTQYF
cdr3_nt: TGTGCCAGTCACGGGATCCCGACAGATACGCAGTATTTT

v_call: TRBV6-5
d_call: TRBD1
j_call: TRBJ2-1
clone_size: .
cdr3_aa: CASRGQGDHNEQFF
cdr3_nt: TGTGCCAGCAGAGGACAGGGGGATCACAATGAGCAGTTCTTC

v_call: TRBV10-3
d_call: .
j_call: TRBJ1-2
clone_size: few
cdr3_aa: CAIQARGGYTF
cdr3_nt: TGTGCCATCCAGGCGAGGGGTGGCTACACCTTC

v_call: TRBV30
d_call: .
j_call: TRBJ1-5
clone_size: .
cdr3_aa: CAWSGGRLNQPQHF
cdr3_nt: TGTGCCTGGAGTGGCGGGAGGCTCAATCAGCCCCAGCATTTT

v_call: TRBV19
d_call: .
j_call: TRBJ1-4
clone_size: .
cdr3_aa: CASSTGRRINEKLFF
cdr3_nt: TGTGCCAGTAGTACCGGACGGAGGATTAATGAAAAACTGTTTTTT

v_call: TRBV28
d_call: TRBD1
j_call: TRBJ1-2
clone_size: .
cdr3_aa: CASSPGQGAWGYTF
cdr3_nt: TGTGCCAGCAGCCCGGGACAGGGGGCATGGGGCTACACCTTC

v_call: TRBV6-1
d_call: .
j_call: TRBJ2-5
clone_size: once
cdr3_aa: CASSGPLVVNPQETQYF
cdr3_nt: TGTGCCAGCAGTGGCCCCCTAGTAGTGAACCCACAAGAGACCCAGTACTTC

v_call: TRBV7-9
d_call: .
j_call: TRBJ2-5
clone_size: .
cdr3_aa: CASSFGETQYF
cdr3_nt: TGTGCCAGCAGCTTTGGCGAGACCCAGTACTTC

v_call: TRBV5-1
d_call: TRBD2
j_call: TRBJ2-3
clone_size: .
cdr3_aa: CASSLAARGADTQYF
cdr3_nt: TGCGCCAGCAGCTTGGCCGCACGGGGGGCAGATACGCAGTATTTT

v_call: TRBV5-1
d_call: TRBD1
j_call: TRBJ2-5
clone_size: .
cdr3_aa: CASRAGQGGETQYF
cdr3_nt: TGCGCCAGCAGAGCGGGACAGGGTGGGGAGACCCAGTACTTC

v_call: TRBV7-2
d_call: .
j_call: TRBJ2-7
clone_size: .
cdr3_aa: CASSLVTGSGEQYF
cdr3_nt: TGTGCCAGCAGCTTAGTTACGGGATCCGGCGAGCAGTACTTC

v_call: TRBV7-8
d_call: .
j_call: TRBJ1-1
clone_size: .
cdr3_aa: CASSFQTGRRMNTEAFF
cdr3_nt: TGTGCCAGCAGCTTCCAGACGGGCCGGCGAATGAACACTGAAGCTTTCTTT

v_call: TRBV5-6
d_call: TRBD1
j_call: TRBJ1-1
clone_size: .
cdr3_aa: CASSPRDREAEAFF
cdr3_nt: TGTGCCAGCAGCCCCCGGGACAGGGAAGCGGAAGCTTTCTTT

v_call: TRBV30
d_call: TRBD1
j_call: TRBJ2-1
clone_size: .
cdr3_aa: CAWTGGVAPMQFF
cdr3_nt: TGTGCCTGGACAGGGGGAGTTGCTCCCATGCAGTTCTTC

v_call: TRBV28
d_call: TRBD2
j_call: TRBJ2-2
clone_size: .
cdr3_aa: CASYSGGTNTGELFF
cdr3_nt: TGTGCCAGCTACAGCGGGGGAACGAACACCGGGGAGCTGTTTTTT

v_call: TRBV29-1
d_call: TRBD1
j_call: TRBJ2-5
clone_size: .
cdr3_aa: CSVTPGQGETQYF
cdr3_nt: TGCAGCGTAACTCCGGGACAGGGAGAGACCCAGTACTTC

v_call: TRBV4-2
d_call: TRBD2
j_call: TRBJ2-7
clone_size: .
cdr3_aa: CASSPGVRRRELSYEQYF
cdr3_nt: TGTGCCAGCAGCCCGGGGGTAAGGAGGCGGGAGTTATCCTACGAGCAGTACTTC

v_call: TRBV7-2
d_call: .
j_call: TRBJ2-2
clone_size: .
cdr3_aa: CASSLMGELFF
cdr3_nt: TGTGCCAGCAGCTTAATGGGGGAGCTGTTTTTT

v_call: TRBV28
d_call: .
j_call: TRBJ2-4
clone_size: .
cdr3_aa: CAVTGWGKNINIQYF
cdr3_nt: TGTGCAGTCACCGGGTGGGGAAAGAATATAAACATTCAGTACTTC

v_call: TRBV18
d_call: TRBD1
j_call: TRBJ1-5
clone_size: .
cdr3_aa: CASSSQGASDQPQHF
cdr3_nt: TGTGCCAGCTCCTCACAGGGGGCTTCAGATCAGCCCCAGCATTTT

v_call: TRBV7-8
d_call: .
j_call: TRBJ2-7
clone_size: .
cdr3_aa: CASSTSMTASYEQYF
cdr3_nt: TGTGCCAGCAGCACAAGCATGACAGCCTCCTACGAGCAGTACTTC

v_call: TRBV7-2
d_call: TRBD2
j_call: TRBJ2-7
clone_size: few
cdr3_aa: CASSQGLAGVYEQYF
cdr3_nt: TGTGCCAGCAGCCAGGGACTAGCGGGGGTCTACGAGCAGTACTTC